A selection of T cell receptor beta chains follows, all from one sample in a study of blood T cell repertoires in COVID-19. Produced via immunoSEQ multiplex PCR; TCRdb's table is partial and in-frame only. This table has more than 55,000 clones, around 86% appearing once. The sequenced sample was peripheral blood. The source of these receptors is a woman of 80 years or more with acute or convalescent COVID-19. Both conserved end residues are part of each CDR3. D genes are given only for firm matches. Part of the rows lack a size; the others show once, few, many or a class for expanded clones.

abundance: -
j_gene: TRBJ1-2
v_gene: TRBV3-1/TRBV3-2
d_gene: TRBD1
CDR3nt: TGTGCCAGCAACTTCTGGAGACAGGGCGGCTATGGCTACACCTTC
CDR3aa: CASNFWRQGGYGYTF

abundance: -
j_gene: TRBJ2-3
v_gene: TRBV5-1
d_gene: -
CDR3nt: TGCGCCAGCAGCTTTCGATTGAGTACTAGCACAGATACGCAGTATTTT
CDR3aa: CASSFRLSTSTDTQYF

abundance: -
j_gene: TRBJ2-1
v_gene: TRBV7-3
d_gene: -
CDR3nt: TGTGCCAGCAGCTTAAGCTCCCTAAGTGAGCAGTTCTTC
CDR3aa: CASSLSSLSEQFF

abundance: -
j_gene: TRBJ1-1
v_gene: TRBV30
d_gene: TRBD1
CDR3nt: TGTGCCTGGAGTGGACAGGGGGGCCTAGTTGAAGCTTTCTTT
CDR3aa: CAWSGQGGLVEAFF

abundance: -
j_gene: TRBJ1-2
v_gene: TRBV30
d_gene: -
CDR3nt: TGTGCCTGGAGTGAACAGGGTTCCTATGGCTACACCTTC
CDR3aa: CAWSEQGSYGYTF

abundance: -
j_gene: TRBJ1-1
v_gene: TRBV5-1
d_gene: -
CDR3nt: TGCGCCAGCAGCTTGGTGCCTGAGGGGGTGAACACTGAAGCTTTCTTT
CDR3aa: CASSLVPEGVNTEAFF

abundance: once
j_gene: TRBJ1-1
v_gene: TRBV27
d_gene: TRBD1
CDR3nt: TGTGCCAGCAGTCCGACAGGGACCTGGGGGGCTTTCTTT
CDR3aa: CASSPTGTWGAFF

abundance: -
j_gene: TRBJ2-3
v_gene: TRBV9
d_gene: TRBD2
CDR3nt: TGTGCCAGCAGCCCGTGGACTAGCGTTGGCACAGATACGCAGTATTTT
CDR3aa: CASSPWTSVGTDTQYF

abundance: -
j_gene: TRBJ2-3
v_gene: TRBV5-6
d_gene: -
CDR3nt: TGTGCCAGCAGCCCGCGGTGGGGACTCACTAGCACAGATACGCAGTATTTT
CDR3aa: CASSPRWGLTSTDTQYF

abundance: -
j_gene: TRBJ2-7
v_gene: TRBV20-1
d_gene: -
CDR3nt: TGCAGTGCTTGGACGGGGGAGCAGTACTTC
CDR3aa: CSAWTGEQYF

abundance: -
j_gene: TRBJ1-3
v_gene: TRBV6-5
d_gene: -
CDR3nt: TGTGCCAGCCGCGGGGCTGGAAACACCATATATTTT
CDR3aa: CASRGAGNTIYF

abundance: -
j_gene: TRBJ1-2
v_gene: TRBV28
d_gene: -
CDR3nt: TGTGCCAGCACTCCCCCGGAGAACTATGGCTACACCTTC
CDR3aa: CASTPPENYGYTF

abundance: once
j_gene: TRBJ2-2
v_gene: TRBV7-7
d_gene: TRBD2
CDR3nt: TGTGCCAGCAGCCCGGGACTAGCGGGAGGGTACGGCACCGGGGAGCTGTTTTTT
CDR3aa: CASSPGLAGGYGTGELFF

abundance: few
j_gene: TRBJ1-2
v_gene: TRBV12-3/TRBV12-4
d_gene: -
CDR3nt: TGTGCCAGCAGTGGCGGGGACCATGGCTACACCTTC
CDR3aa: CASSGGDHGYTF

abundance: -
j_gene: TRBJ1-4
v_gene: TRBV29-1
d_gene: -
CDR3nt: TGCAGCGCCCCGGGATTGGACAATGAAAAACTGTTTTTT
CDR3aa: CSAPGLDNEKLFF

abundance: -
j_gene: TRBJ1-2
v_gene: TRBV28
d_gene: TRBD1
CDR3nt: TGTGCCAGCAGTTACCCGACAGGGGATGGCTATGGCTACACCTTC
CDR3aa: CASSYPTGDGYGYTF

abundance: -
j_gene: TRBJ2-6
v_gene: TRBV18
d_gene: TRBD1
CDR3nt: TGTGCCAGCTCCCCCGGGACAGGCTCTGGGACCAACGTCCTGACTTTC
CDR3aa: CASSPGTGSGTNVLTF

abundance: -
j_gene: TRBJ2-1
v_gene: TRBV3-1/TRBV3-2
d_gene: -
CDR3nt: TGTGCCAGCAGCCAAGATGAGACAACCTACAATGAGCAGTTCTTC
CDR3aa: CASSQDETTYNEQFF

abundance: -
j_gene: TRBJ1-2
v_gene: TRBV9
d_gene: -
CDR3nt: TGTGCCAGCAGCGTAGAGGGGGTGGGCTATGGCTACACCTTC
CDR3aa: CASSVEGVGYGYTF

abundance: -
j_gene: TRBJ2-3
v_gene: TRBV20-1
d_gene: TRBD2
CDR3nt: TGCAGTGCTAGTCGGCTAGCGGGGGGCACAGATACGCAGTATTTT
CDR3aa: CSASRLAGGTDTQYF

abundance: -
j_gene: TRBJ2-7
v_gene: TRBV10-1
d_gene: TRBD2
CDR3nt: TGCGCCAGCAGTGAGTCGATGGCTAGCGGGAACGAGCAGTACTTC
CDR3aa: CASSESMASGNEQYF

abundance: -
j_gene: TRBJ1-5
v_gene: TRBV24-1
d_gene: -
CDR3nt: TGTGCCACCAGTGGCCAGGGGATCGGCAATCAGCCCCAGCATTTT
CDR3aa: CATSGQGIGNQPQHF

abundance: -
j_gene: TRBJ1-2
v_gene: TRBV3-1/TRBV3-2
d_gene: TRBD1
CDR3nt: TGTGCCAGCAGCCCCTTGCAGGGGGCGCGAGCAGATGGCTACACCTTC
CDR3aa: CASSPLQGARADGYTF

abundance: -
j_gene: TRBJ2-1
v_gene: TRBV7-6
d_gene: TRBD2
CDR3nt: TGTGCCAGCAGCTTAGTGGTAGCGGGGGGCTTTAGCTCCTACAATGAGCAGTTCTTC
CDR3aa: CASSLVVAGGFSSYNEQFF

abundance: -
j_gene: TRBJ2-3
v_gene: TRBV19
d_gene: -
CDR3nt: TGTGCCAGTAGGATATCTAGCACAGATACGCAGTATTTT
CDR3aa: CASRISSTDTQYF

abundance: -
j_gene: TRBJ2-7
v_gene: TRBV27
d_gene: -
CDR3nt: TGTGCCAGCAGTTTTTCCCCAGGGGCTCCCTACGAGCAGTACTTC
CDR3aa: CASSFSPGAPYEQYF

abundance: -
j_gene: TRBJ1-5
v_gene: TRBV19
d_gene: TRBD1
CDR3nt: TGTGCCAGTACCCATGGACAGGGCGGGGGACAGCCCCAGCATTTT
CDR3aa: CASTHGQGGGQPQHF

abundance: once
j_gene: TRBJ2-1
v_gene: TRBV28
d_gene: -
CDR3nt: TGTGCCAGCAGTTCCGGAGGGGGCGATGAGCAGTTCTTC
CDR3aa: CASSSGGGDEQFF

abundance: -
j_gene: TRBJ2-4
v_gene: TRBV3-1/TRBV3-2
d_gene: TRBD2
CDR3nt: TGTGCCAGAAGCGGGGCAGGTCCCATTTGCAAAGAAAACATTCAGTACTTC
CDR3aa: CARSGAGPICKENIQYF

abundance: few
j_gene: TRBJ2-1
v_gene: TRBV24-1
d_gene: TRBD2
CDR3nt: TGTGCCACCAGTGATTTGACCGGGAGGGCCGTCCATGAGCAGTTCTTC
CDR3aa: CATSDLTGRAVHEQFF

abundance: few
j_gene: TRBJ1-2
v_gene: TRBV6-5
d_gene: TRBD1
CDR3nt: TGTGCCAGCAGGTGGGACAGGGGGCCGAACTATGGCTACACCTTC
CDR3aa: CASRWDRGPNYGYTF

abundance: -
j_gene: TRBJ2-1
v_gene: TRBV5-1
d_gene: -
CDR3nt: TGCGCCAGCAGCTTGGGGGGGACATTTTACAATGAGCAGTTCTTC
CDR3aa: CASSLGGTFYNEQFF

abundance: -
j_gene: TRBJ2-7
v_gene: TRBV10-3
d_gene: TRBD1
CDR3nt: TGTGCCATCAGGCCAGATACAGGGGGCTCCTACGAGCAGTACTTC
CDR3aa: CAIRPDTGGSYEQYF

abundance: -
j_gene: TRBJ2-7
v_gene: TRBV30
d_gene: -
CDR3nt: TGTGCCTGGAGTGTACAGGGCAGGGGCGTGTTAGCCGAGCAGTACTTC
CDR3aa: CAWSVQGRGVLAEQYF

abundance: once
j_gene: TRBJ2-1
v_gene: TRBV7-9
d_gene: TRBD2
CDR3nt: TGTGTTGGCGGGCGGGAGGCGGGTGAGCAGTTCTTC
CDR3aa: CVGGREAGEQFF

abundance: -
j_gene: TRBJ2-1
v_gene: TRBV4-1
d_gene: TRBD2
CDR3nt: TGCGCCAGCAGCCGTACATTCGAGCGGGGGGGCAGGAATGAGCAGTTCTTC
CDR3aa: CASSRTFERGGRNEQFF

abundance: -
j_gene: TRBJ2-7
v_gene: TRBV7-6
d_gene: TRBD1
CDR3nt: TGTGCCAGCAGCTTAAGCCCCGGGACAGGGGTCTACGAGCAGTACTTC
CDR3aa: CASSLSPGTGVYEQYF

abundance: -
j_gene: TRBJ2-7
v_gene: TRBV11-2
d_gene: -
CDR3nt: TGTGCCAGCAGCTTAGGACCCTTGGGCCACGAGCAGTACTTC
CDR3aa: CASSLGPLGHEQYF

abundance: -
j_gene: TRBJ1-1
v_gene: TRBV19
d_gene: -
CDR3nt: TGTGCCAGTAGTATCCTGTACACTGAAGCTTTCTTT
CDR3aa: CASSILYTEAFF

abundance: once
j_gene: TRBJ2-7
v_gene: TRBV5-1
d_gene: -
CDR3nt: TGCGCCAGCAGCTCTGACAGGACGATCAACGAGCAGTACTTC
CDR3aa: CASSSDRTINEQYF